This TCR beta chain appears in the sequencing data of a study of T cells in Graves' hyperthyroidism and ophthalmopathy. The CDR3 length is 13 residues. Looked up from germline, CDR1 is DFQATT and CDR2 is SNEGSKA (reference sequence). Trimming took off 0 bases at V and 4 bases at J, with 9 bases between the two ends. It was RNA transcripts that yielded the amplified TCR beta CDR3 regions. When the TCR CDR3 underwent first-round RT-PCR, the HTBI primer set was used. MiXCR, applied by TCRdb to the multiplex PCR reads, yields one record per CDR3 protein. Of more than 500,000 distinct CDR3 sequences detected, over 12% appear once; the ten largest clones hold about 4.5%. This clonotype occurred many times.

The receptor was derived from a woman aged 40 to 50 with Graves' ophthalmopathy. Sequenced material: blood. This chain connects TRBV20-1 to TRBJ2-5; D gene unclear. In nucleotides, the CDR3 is TGCAGTGCTAGAGATCGGGTAATAGAGACCCAGTACTTC. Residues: CSARDRVIETQYF.